The entry below describes one T cell receptor beta chain. Its antigen is unknown. With V trimmed by 5 bases and J by 0 bases, 10 bases remained unmatched. This CDR3 spans 16 amino acids. Germline-derived CDR1 and CDR2 are SEHNR and FQNEAQ (reference sequence). This sample was included in a study of identical twins. Study-level points and caveats: The study based its conclusions on cross-sectional statistical analysis and did not follow the same donors. Twin pairs' shared out-of-frame alpha sequences were enriched in low generation probability.

MiXCR, applied by TCRdb to the 5' RACE reads, yields one record per CDR3 protein. The repertoire holds fewer than 900,000 distinct CDR3 sequences, with 18% as singletons. These data were likewise used in another study, on T cells expressing NK-cell markers. That paper adds: Obtained from sorted CD3+CD56+NKG2C+, CD3+CD56+NKG2C- and CD3+CD56-NKG2C+ T cells were the TCR beta repertoires. One of eight sequenced donors was HCMV-seronegative; the other seven were seropositive.

The chain joins TRBV7-9 to TRBJ2-7; 7 bases are shared with TRBD1. This clonotype was sampled from a woman under 30 in good health. The sequencing sample was made of PBMCs. The CDR3 loop is CASSHHRDRDSYEQYF. The CDR3 nucleotides are TGTGCCAGCAGCCACCACCGGGACAGAGACTCCTACGAGCAGTACTTC.